Presented here are 17 T cell receptor beta chains from one specimen sequenced in a study of blood T cells in healthy people across ages (dated by TCRdb to between 2014 and 2017). To prepare the library, 5' RACE was applied. TCRdb names Illumina HiSeq 2500 as the instrument used. A second PCR of about 6 to 11 cycles was performed with a sample-barcoded 5' primer and a J-beta primer mix. TCRdb redid the processing of the public reads, applying fastp at Q25 and MiXCR, and retained in-frame beta chains. Rows are unified per CDR3 protein, each entry keeping the most common DNA and genes. A total of more than 1,000,000 distinct CDR3 sequences appear in this sample, under 30% of them only once. Of the sample, 0.65% to 0.75% falls within the top ten clones. These data are also associated with another study on T cells of mothers and their children.

The source material was blood. These TCRs come from a girl aged 2-10 years in good health.

This chain joins TRBV7-9 and TRBJ2-7, with unresolved D. This CDR3 contains 13 residues. The germline CDR1 and CDR2 sequences are SEHNR and FQNEAQ (reference sequence). Trimming took off 4 bases at V and 2 bases at J, with 9 bases between the two ends. CDR3: CASSSYLAYEQYF. The DNA of the CDR3 is TGTGCCAGCAGCTCATACTTAGCCTACGAGCAGTACTTC.

By sample fraction, this clonotype is medium-sized. The chain is built from TRBV7-3 and TRBJ2-1; D could derive from TRBD1 or TRBD2 (5 bases each). The CDR3 length is 11 residues. Germline V CDR1 and CDR2: SGHTA, FQGTGA. Trimming left V 2 bases short and J 9 bases short, with 5 bases between. CDR3: CASSLGGEQFF. CDR3 nucleotides: TGTGCCAGCAGCTTAGGGGGTGAGCAGTTCTTC.

This clonotype has only a few counts. The chain recombines TRBV11-2 with TRBJ2-3; TRBD2 is a possible D gene (6 bases). V was clipped by 4 bases and J by 1 base, with 12 bases between them. The CDR3 loop spans 15 amino acids. CDR1 is SGHAT and CDR2 is FQNNGV in the germline V gene. This CDR3 is CASSSLGEGTDTQYF. The DNA for the CDR3 is TGTGCCAGCAGCTCGCTGGGGGAGGGCACAGATACGCAGTATTTT. The full variable domain, rest sourced from reference TRBV11-2 and TRBJ2-3, is EAGVAQSPRYKIIEKRQSVAFWCNPISGHATLYWYQQILGQGPKLLIQFQNNGVVDDSQLPKDRFSAERLKGVDSTLKIQPAKLEDSAVYLCASSSLGEGTDTQYFGPGTRLTVL.

There are a few counts of this clonotype. The chain employs TRBV29-1 and TRBJ1-1; 11 bases are shared with TRBD1. This CDR3 comprises 13 residues. Germline V gene data show CDR1 as SQVTM and CDR2 as ANQGSEA. The J segment lost 10 bases and the V segment lost 6 bases, leaving 10 bases of the junction unmatched. The CDR3 sequence is CSVRTGGSLGAFF. The CDR3 DNA reads as TGCAGCGTGAGGACAGGGGGCAGTTTAGGAGCTTTCTTT.

This chain joins TRBV19 and TRBJ2-7; weak D call: TRBD1 (6 bases). V lost 9 bases and J lost 4, with 22 bases in between. Germline CDR1 and CDR2: LNHDA and SQIVND (reference sequence). This CDR3 is built from 15 residues. The chain's CDR3 is CASSAGAGLSYEQYF. DNA of the CDR3: TGTGCCAGCTCCGCAGGGGCAGGGTTATCTTACGAGCAGTACTTC.

At least ten counts were recorded for this clonotype. This chain joins TRBV7-8 and TRBJ2-1, with D perhaps matching TRBD1 or TRBD2 (6 bases each). The V end lost 6 bases, the J end lost 3 bases, and 18 bases lay between the germline ends. The CDR3 consists of 16 residues. CDR1 and CDR2 from the germline V gene are SGHVS and FQNEAQ. CDR3 sequence (DNA): TGTGCCAGCAGTCCCAGAGGAGGGGGAGTCTACAATGAGCAGTTCTTC. This encodes CASSPRGGGVYNEQFF.

This clonotype has only a few counts. The chain recombines TRBV5-1 with TRBJ2-7; D gene unclear. Trimming took off 0 bases at V and 4 bases at J, with 8 bases between the two ends. This CDR3 has 13 residues. Germline V gene sequence: CDR1 SGHRS, CDR2 YFSETQ. The CDR3 spells CASSLEGYYEQYF. CDR3 DNA sequence: TGCGCCAGCAGCTTGGAGGGATATTACGAGCAGTACTTC.

The V gene is TRBV14, the J gene TRBJ2-3; TRBD1 or TRBD2 may be the D gene (6 bases each). V shed 2 bases and J shed 4 bases, with 22 bases lying between them. Per the germline V gene, CDR1 is SGHDN and CDR2 is FVKESK. This CDR3 is 18 amino acids long. The CDR3 spells CASSQLTGQARESDTQYF. The CDR3 coding sequence is TGTGCCAGCAGCCAACTGACAGGTCAAGCTCGGGAGTCAGATACGCAGTATTTT.

This clonotype was recorded a few times. This chain joins TRBV3-1 and TRBJ2-7; TRBD2 might be the D (5 bases). Germline lookup yields CDR1 LGHDT and CDR2 YNNKEL (reference sequence). The ends were cut back, 8 bases at V and 1 base at J, with 12 bases in the middle. The CDR3 is made up of 13 amino acids. The CDR3 reads CASLGENSYEQYF. The CDR3 coding sequence is TGTGCCAGCCTCGGGGAGAATTCCTACGAGCAGTACTTC.

V gene TRBV20-1 combines with J gene TRBJ2-7; the match to TRBD2 covers 7 bases. The J call could be wrong; TRBJ2-1 is a better fit for the DNA end. Germline CDR1 and CDR2: DFQATT and SNEGSKA (reference sequence). There are 13 residues in the CDR3. CDR3 amino acids: CSLSGFAYNEQFF. CDR3 nucleotide sequence: TGCAGTCTTAGCGGGTTCGCCTACAATGAGCAGTTCTTC.

The V and J genes are TRBV6-5 and TRBJ2-2, with TRBD1 matching 9 bases. The CDR3 totals 20 residues. With 2 bases clipped from V and 2 bases from J, the junction kept 15 bases outside the gene matches. From germline, CDR1 is MNHEY and CDR2 SVGAGI. DNA of the CDR3: TGTGCCAGCAGTTACGATAGTAGGACAGGGGACTTAAAAAACACCGGGGAGCTGTTTTTT. Translation: CASSYDSRTGDLKNTGELFF.

As for this clonotype: Its ends do not fully match the called genes, so a read error is possible. This sequence joins TRBV7-7 and TRBJ2-5; perhaps TRBD1 as D (6 bases). Germline CDR1 is SSHAT and CDR2 is FNYEAQ (reference sequence). This CDR3 comprises 13 residues. The CDR3 sequence is CASRGDNFGTQYF. DNA of the CDR3: TGTGCTAGCAGGGGCGACAATTTCGGGACCCAGTACTTC.

A few counts support this clonotype. The genes are TRBV2 and TRBJ2-7; D is undetermined. The CDR3 is 14 amino acids. Germline V CDR1 and CDR2: SNHLY, FYNNEI. Trimming cost V 5 bases and J 5 bases, with 16 bases left between them. CDR3 sequence: CASSPPDLFHEQYF. In nucleotides, the CDR3 is TGTGCCAGCAGTCCTCCCGACCTATTCCACGAGCAGTACTTC.

The CDR3 sequence is CASSQDGNEKLFF. The CDR3 nucleotides read TGTGCCAGCAGCCAAGACGGTAATGAAAAACTGTTTTTT. The chain joins TRBV4-2 to TRBJ1-4; no clear D gene. From germline, CDR1 is LGHNA and CDR2 YNFKEQ. V lost 0 bases and J lost 4, with 3 bases in between. This CDR3 is 13 amino acids long.

The rearrangement joins TRBV2 to TRBJ2-5, with 8 bases identical to TRBD2. Germline V gene lookup returns CDR1 SNHLY and CDR2 FYNNEI. The CDR3 runs 16 residues. The trim removed 4 bases at V and 3 bases at J, leaving 10 bases unmatched. As DNA, the CDR3 is TGTGCCAGCAGTGGGATGGCAGCGGGAGAGGAAGAGACCCAGTACTTC. Its translation: CASSGMAAGEEETQYF.

Many counts were recorded for this clonotype. The chain is built from TRBV5-1 and TRBJ1-3; D possibly corresponds to TRBD1 (6 bases). The CDR3 runs 14 residues. The germline V gene has CDR1 SGHRS and CDR2 YFSETQ. Trimming took 0 bases from V and 4 from J, leaving 8 bases between them. The CDR3 sequence: CASSLGQAGNTIYF. In DNA, the CDR3 is TGCGCCAGCAGCTTGGGACAGGCCGGAAACACCATATATTTT.

The genes are TRBV7-3 and TRBJ2-3; D is perhaps TRBD1 (5 bases). CDR1 and CDR2 from the germline V gene are SGHTA and FQGTGA. V was clipped by 2 bases and J by 8 bases, with 11 bases between them. CDR3 length: 13 amino acids. This chain's CDR3 is CASSLRQTGTQYF. In nucleotides, the CDR3 is TGTGCCAGCAGCTTACGACAGACGGGTACGCAGTATTTT.